This T cell receptor beta chain came from a study of neurological immune-mediated disorders. Study background: Relapsing-remitting disease affected about 31, and secondary progressive 3, of approximately 34 multiple sclerosis patients. General study findings and limits: Healthy controls had more TCR clonal expansion than multiple sclerosis, which showed the least, whereas HTLV-1-associated myelopathy showed the most.

This clonotype was seen ten or more times. Antigen: not known. CDR3 length: 13 amino acids. CDR1 is SEHNR and CDR2 is FQNEAQ in the germline V gene (reference sequence). The V end was cut by 2 bases, the J end by 5 bases, with 9 bases between. 5'RACE with 10-nucleotide random UMIs generated the cDNA. TCRdb reprocessed the 5' RACE reads with MiXCR, giving one entry per CDR3 protein. The sample consists of roughly 75,000 distinct CDR3 sequences, roughly 2.6% of them appearing once. The chain employs TRBV7-9 and TRBJ1-1; D is ambiguous. What was sequenced was PBMCs. This sequence originates from a woman aged 25 to 39 with multiple sclerosis. Written as DNA, the CDR3 is TGTGCCAGCAGCTTAAGTGATCGTACTGAAGCTTTCTTT. Translating gives CASSLSDRTEAFF.